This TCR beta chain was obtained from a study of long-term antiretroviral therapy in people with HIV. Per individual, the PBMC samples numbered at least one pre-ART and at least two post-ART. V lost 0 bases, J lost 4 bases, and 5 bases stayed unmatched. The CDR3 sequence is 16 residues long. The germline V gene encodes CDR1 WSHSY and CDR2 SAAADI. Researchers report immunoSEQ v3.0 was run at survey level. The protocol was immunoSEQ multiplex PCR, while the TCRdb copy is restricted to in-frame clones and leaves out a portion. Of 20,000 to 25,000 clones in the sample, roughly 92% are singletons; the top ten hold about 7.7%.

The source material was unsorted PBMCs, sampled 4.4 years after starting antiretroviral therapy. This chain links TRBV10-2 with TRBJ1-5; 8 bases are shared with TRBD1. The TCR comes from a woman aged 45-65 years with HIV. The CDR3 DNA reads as TGCGCCAGCAGTGAGTCGACAGGGGCGAGAAATCAGCCCCAGCATTTT. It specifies CASSESTGARNQPQHF.